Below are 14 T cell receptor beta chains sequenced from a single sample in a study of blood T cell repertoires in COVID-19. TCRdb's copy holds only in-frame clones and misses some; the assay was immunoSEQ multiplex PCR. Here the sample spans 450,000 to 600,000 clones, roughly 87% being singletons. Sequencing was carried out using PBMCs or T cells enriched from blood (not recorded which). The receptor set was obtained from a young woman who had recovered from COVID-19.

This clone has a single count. DNA of the CDR3: TGTGCCAGCACTTGGACAGGGGGCCCGAATCAGCCCCAGCATTTT. Protein: CASTWTGGPNQPQHF. The V and J genes are TRBV2 and TRBJ1-5; the match to TRBD1 covers 11 bases. The length of the CDR3 is 15 residues. The germline gives CDR1 SNHLY, CDR2 FYNNEI. Trimming cost V 7 bases and J 4 bases; bases outside gene matches: 6.

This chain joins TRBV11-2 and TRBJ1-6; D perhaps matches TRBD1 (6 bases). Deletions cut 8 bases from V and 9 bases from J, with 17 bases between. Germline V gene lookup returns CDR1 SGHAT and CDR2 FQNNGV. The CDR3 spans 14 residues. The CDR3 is CASGQNREGSPLHF. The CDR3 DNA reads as TGTGCCAGCGGCCAGAACAGGGAGGGTTCACCCCTCCACTTT.

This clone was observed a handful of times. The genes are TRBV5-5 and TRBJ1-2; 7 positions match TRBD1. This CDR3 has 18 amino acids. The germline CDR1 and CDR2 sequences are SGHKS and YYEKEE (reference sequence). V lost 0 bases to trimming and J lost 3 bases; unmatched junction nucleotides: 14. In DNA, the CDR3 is TGTGCCAGCAGCTTGGATTATGCAGGGATGCAGGGGGACTATGGCTACACCTTC. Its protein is CASSLDYAGMQGDYGYTF.

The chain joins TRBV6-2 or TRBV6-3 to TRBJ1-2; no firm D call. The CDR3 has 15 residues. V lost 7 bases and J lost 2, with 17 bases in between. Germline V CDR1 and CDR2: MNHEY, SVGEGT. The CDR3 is CASTPSGGSNYGYTF. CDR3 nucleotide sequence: TGTGCCAGCACCCCGTCCGGAGGCAGCAACTATGGCTACACCTTC.

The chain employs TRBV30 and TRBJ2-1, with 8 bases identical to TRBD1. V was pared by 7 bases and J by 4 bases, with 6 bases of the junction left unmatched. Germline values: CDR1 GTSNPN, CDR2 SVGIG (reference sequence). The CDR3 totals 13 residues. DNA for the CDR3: TGTGCCTTGTCAGGACAGGGTTACAATGAGCAGTTCTTC. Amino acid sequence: CALSGQGYNEQFF. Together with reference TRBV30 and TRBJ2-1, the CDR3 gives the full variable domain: SQTIHQWPATLVQPVGSPLSLECTVEGTSNPNLYWYRQAAGRGLQLLFYSVGIGQISSEVPQNLSASRPQDRQFILSSKKLLLSDSGFYLCALSGQGYNEQFFGPGTRLTVL.

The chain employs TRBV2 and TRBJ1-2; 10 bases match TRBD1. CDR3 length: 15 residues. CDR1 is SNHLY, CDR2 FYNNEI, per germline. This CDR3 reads CASQYGDRGGYGYTF. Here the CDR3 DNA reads TGTGCGAGTCAATATGGGGACAGGGGTGGCTATGGCTACACCTTC.

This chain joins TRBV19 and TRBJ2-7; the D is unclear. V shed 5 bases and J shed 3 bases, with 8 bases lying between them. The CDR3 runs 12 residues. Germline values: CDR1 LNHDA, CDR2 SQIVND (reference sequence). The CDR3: CASSGPFYEQYF. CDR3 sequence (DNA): TGTGCCAGTAGTGGGCCGTTCTACGAGCAGTACTTC.

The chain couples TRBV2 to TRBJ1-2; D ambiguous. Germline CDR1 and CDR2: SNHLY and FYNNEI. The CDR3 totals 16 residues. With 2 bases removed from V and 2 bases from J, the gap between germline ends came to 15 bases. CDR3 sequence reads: CASSELGGPDNYGYTF. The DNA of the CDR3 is TGTGCCAGCAGTGAACTTGGAGGGCCGGACAACTATGGCTACACCTTC.

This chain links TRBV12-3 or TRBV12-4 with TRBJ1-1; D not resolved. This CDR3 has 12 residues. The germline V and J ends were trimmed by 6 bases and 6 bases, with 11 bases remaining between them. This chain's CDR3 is CASRWGGAEAFF. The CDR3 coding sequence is TGTGCCAGCAGATGGGGAGGCGCTGAAGCTTTCTTT.

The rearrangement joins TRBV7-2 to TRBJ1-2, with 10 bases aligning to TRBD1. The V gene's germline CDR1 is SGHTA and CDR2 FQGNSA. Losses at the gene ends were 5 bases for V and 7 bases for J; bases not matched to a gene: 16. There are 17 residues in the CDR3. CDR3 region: CASSIGRDRGRHVGYTF. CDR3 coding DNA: TGTGCCAGCAGCATAGGGAGGGACAGGGGTCGACATGTTGGCTACACCTTC.

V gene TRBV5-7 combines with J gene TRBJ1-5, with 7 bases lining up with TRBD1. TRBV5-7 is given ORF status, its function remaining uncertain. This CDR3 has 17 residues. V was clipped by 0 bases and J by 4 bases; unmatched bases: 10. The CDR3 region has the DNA TGTGCCAGCAGCTTGGGTATACAGGACAGGCGGAATCAGCCCCAGCATTTT. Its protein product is CASSLGIQDRRNQPQHF.

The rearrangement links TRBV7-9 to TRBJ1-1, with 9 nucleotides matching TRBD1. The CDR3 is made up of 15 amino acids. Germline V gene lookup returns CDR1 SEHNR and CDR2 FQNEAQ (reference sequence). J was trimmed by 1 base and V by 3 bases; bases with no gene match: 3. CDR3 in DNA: TGTGCCAGCAGCTTCTGGACAGGGGAGAACACTGAAGCTTTCTTT. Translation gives CASSFWTGENTEAFF.

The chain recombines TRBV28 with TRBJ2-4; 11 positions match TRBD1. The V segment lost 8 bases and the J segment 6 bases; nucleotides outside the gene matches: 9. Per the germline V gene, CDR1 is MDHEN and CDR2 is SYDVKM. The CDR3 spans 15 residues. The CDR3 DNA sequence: TGTGCCAGCTCTAATACCGGGACAGGGGGAAACATTCAGTACTTC. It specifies CASSNTGTGGNIQYF.

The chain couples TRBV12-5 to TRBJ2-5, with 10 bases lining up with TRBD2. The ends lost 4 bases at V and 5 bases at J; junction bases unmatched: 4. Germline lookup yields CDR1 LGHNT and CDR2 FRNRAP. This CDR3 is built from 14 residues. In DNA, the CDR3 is TGTGCTAGTGGTTCGAGCGGGGGGGCCGAGACCCAGTACTTC. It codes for CASGSSGGAETQYF.